What follows are 18 T cell receptor beta chains derived from one specimen sequenced in a study of beta chain features in type 1 diabetes. Overall study findings and caveats: Type 1 diabetes patients had TCRB CDR3s that were shorter (moderately but significantly so) in all four CD4+ subsets.

The antigens for these receptors are not known. All of the isolated RNA was reverse transcribed, so expressed TCRB transcripts were sequenced. This table comes from immunoSEQ multiplex PCR, and its TCRdb copy is limited to in-frame clones, with some not included. This table has hundreds of thousands of clones, roughly 12% appearing once. Sequences were obtained from naive CD4+ T cells from blood. These receptor sequences come from a man aged 18 to 30 with type 1 diabetes.

V gene TRBV7-8 combines with J gene TRBJ2-3; 8 bases align to TRBD2. The ends lost 4 bases at V and 6 bases at J; junction bases unmatched: 9. The length of the CDR3 is 15 residues. The germline V gene has CDR1 SGHVS and CDR2 FQNEAQ. The CDR3 DNA follows: TGTGCCAGCAGCTCACTAGCGGTGCTCACGGATACGCAGTATTTT. Protein sequence: CASSSLAVLTDTQYF. Full variable domain (rest looked up from reference TRBV7-8 and TRBJ2-3): GAGVSQSPRYKVAKRGQDVALRCDPISGHVSLFWYQQALGQGPEFLTYFQNEAQLDKSGLPSDRFFAERPEGSVSTLKIQRTQQEDSAVYLCASSSLAVLTDTQYFGPGTRLTVL.

The CDR3 spells CAWSVGASGDQPQHF. The CDR3 DNA is TGTGCCTGGAGTGTGGGTGCCTCCGGGGATCAGCCCCAGCATTTT. J is TRBJ1-5 and V is TRBV30; D remains unclear. Germline V gene data show CDR1 as GTSNPN and CDR2 as SVGIG (reference sequence). This CDR3 spans 15 amino acids. Trimming took 0 bases from V and 5 from J, leaving 14 bases between them.

This chain links TRBV6-6 with TRBJ1-6; D uncertain. V gave up 7 bases and J gave up 8 bases, with 15 bases separating them. This CDR3 contains 14 residues. Germline values: CDR1 MNHNY, CDR2 SVGAGI (reference sequence). The CDR3, as DNA: TGTGCCAGCATTCGAGGGTCAATCGATTCACCCCTCCACTTT. This sequence encodes CASIRGSIDSPLHF.

This chain connects TRBV6-6 to TRBJ2-2; the match to TRBD1 covers 7 bases. Trimming at V came to 7 bases and at J to 2 bases, leaving 10 bases not matched to a gene. The CDR3 runs to 16 residues. Looked up from germline, CDR1 is MNHNY and CDR2 is SVGAGI (reference sequence). Here the CDR3 DNA reads TGTGCCAGCATCGACAGGGCGGCGAGCAACACCGGGGAGCTGTTTTTT. This codes for CASIDRAASNTGELFF.

The chain links TRBV7-9 to TRBJ2-2; D call uncertain. From germline, CDR1 is SEHNR and CDR2 FQNEAQ (reference sequence). CDR3 length: 12 amino acids. Trimming cost V 5 bases and J 4 bases, with 5 bases left between them. This chain's CDR3 is CASSEVTGELFF. The CDR3 DNA follows: TGTGCCAGCAGCGAAGTCACCGGGGAGCTGTTTTTT.

The V gene is TRBV15, the J gene TRBJ2-1, with D unresolved. This CDR3 has 17 amino acids. The germline gives CDR1 LNHNV, CDR2 YYDKDF (reference sequence). Trimming cost V 0 bases and J 0 bases, with 12 bases left between them. The CDR3 DNA is TGTGCCACCAGCAGAGATAATGGCAGAAACTCCTACAATGAGCAGTTCTTC. Encoded protein: CATSRDNGRNSYNEQFF. Full variable domain (remainder filled in from reference TRBV15 and TRBJ2-1): DAMVIQNPRYQVTQFGKPVTLSCSQTLNHNVMYWYQQKSSQAPKLLFHYYDKDFNNEADTPDNFQSRRPNTSFCFLDIRSPGLGDTAMYLCATSRDNGRNSYNEQFFGPGTRLTVL.

This clone was seen a handful of times. This sequence joins TRBV6-1 and TRBJ2-7, with 8 bases matching TRBD2. Germline V gene data show CDR1 as MNHNS and CDR2 as SASEGT. The CDR3 consists of 13 residues. V was pared by 11 bases and J by 7 bases, with 13 bases of the junction left unmatched. The CDR3 region is CAFRPGGEGEQYF. CDR3 in DNA: TGTGCCTTCAGACCCGGGGGGGAAGGTGAGCAGTACTTC.

This clone has only a few counts. This chain joins TRBV7-9 and TRBJ2-7; D perhaps matches TRBD1 (7 bases). The V end lost 5 bases, the J end lost 0 bases, and 14 bases lay between the germline ends. Germline-derived CDR1 and CDR2 are SEHNR and FQNEAQ (reference sequence). The CDR3 is 15 amino acids. The CDR3 nucleotides are TGTGCCAGCAGCCCCCAGGGGGGTAGCTCCTACGAGCAGTACTTC. Protein: CASSPQGGSSYEQYF.

The chain couples TRBV5-1 to TRBJ2-7; D unclear. The V gene lost 4 bases and the J gene lost 0 bases, with 14 bases spanning the gap. The germline V gene has CDR1 SGHRS and CDR2 YFSETQ. This CDR3 comprises 15 residues. As DNA, the CDR3 is TGCGCCAGCAGCCGACCGGAAGACGGCTCCTACGAGCAGTACTTC. This encodes CASSRPEDGSYEQYF.

This clone came up a few times. This rearrangement joins TRBV14 to TRBJ1-2; 7 bases are a match to TRBD1. V dropped 1 base and J dropped 7; count of bases not matched to a gene: 12. The CDR3 sequence is 16 residues long. The germline gives CDR1 SGHDN, CDR2 FVKESK. The CDR3 here is CASSQGLNRGESGYTF. In nucleotides, the CDR3 is TGTGCCAGCAGCCAAGGATTGAACAGGGGAGAATCTGGCTACACCTTC.

The sample holds a few counts of this clone. In nucleotides, the CDR3 is TGTGCCTGGAGTGTATTGGGACAGAAACAAGAGACCCAGTACTTC. This encodes CAWSVLGQKQETQYF. V is TRBV30 and J is TRBJ2-5, with 7 bases aligning to TRBD1. Germline V gene data show CDR1 as GTSNPN and CDR2 as SVGIG (reference sequence). This CDR3 has 15 amino acids. J lost 2 bases, V lost 0 bases, and 6 bases had no gene match. The whole variable domain, filled in from reference TRBV30 and TRBJ2-5, reads SQTIHQWPATLVQPVGSPLSLECTVEGTSNPNLYWYRQAAGRGLQLLFYSVGIGQISSEVPQNLSASRPQDRQFILSSKKLLLSDSGFYLCAWSVLGQKQETQYFGPGTRLLVL.

CDR3 nucleotide sequence: TGTGCCAGCAGGACAGGAAATGAGCAGTTCTTC. Its protein product is CASRTGNEQFF. V is TRBV6-5 and J is TRBJ2-1; TRBD1 might be the D (6 bases). Trimming cost V 6 bases and J 7 bases, with 7 bases left between them. This CDR3 contains 11 residues. Germline lookup yields CDR1 MNHEY and CDR2 SVGAGI.

The gene calls are TRBV5-1 and TRBJ1-5, with no clear D. The germline gives CDR1 SGHRS, CDR2 YFSETQ. V lost 3 bases and J lost 3, with 7 bases in between. CDR3 size: 13 residues. For the CDR3, the DNA is TGCGCCAGCAGCTCGGACCCCAATCAGCCCCAGCATTTT. Residues: CASSSDPNQPQHF. Complete variable domain (other parts from reference TRBV5-1 and TRBJ1-5): KAGVTQTPRYLIKTRGQQVTLSCSPISGHRSVSWYQQTPGQGLQFLFEYFSETQRNKGNFPGRFSGRQFSNSRSEMNVSTLELGDSALYLCASSSDPNQPQHFGDGTRLSIL.

This clone was counted only a few times. The rearrangement joins TRBV29-1 to TRBJ1-1, with D possibly TRBD1 on 5 matching bases. V lost 4 bases to trimming and J lost 5 bases, with 8 bases between them. The CDR3 contains 11 residues. Germline CDR1 and CDR2: SQVTM and ANQGSEA. The CDR3 protein is CSVGGWTEAFF. The DNA for the CDR3 is TGCAGCGTTGGGGGGTGGACTGAAGCTTTCTTT.

This clone was picked up a small number of times. The chain employs TRBV19 and TRBJ2-5; D uncertain. Germline values: CDR1 LNHDA, CDR2 SQIVND (reference sequence). Between the trimmed V and J ends, which lost 10 bases and 1 base, there was a span of 16 bases. The CDR3 contains 14 residues. The CDR3 DNA is TGTGCCACTTGGTCCAGGCATTTCCAAGAGACCCAGTACTTC. This gives the protein CATWSRHFQETQYF. The full variable domain, its missing parts supplied by reference TRBV19 and TRBJ2-5, is DGGITQSPKYLFRKEGQNVTLSCEQNLNHDAMYWYRQDPGQGLRLIYYSQIVNDFQKGDIAEGYSVSREKKESFPLTVTSAQKNPTAFYLCATWSRHFQETQYFGPGTRLLVL.

This clone was found a few times. The V gene is TRBV5-4, the J gene TRBJ1-2; 12 nucleotides line up with TRBD1. The CDR3 length is 15 residues. Germline assignment: CDR1 SGHNT and CDR2 YYREEE (reference sequence). Losses at the gene ends were 4 bases for V and 7 bases for J; bases not matched to a gene: 8. CDR3 amino acids: CASSQGQGAGSGYTF. The CDR3 nucleotides read TGTGCCAGCAGCCAGGGACAGGGGGCTGGTAGTGGCTACACCTTC.

V usage is TRBV7-2 and J usage is TRBJ2-1; D is possibly TRBD1 or TRBD2 (5 bases each). CDR3 size: 15 residues. V lost 3 bases, J lost 2 bases, and 11 bases lay in between. Germline V gene lookup returns CDR1 SGHTA and CDR2 FQGNSA. CDR3 sequence reads: CASSFRDPTYNEQFF. As DNA, the CDR3 is TGTGCCAGCAGCTTCCGGGACCCAACCTACAATGAGCAGTTCTTC. The whole variable domain, filled in from reference TRBV7-2 and TRBJ2-1, reads GAGVSQSPSNKVTEKGKDVELRCDPISGHTALYWYRQSLGQGLEFLIYFQGNSAPDKSGLPSDRFSAERTGGSVSTLTIQRTQQEDSAVYLCASSFRDPTYNEQFFGPGTRLTVL.

This CDR3 is CASKAGTYNSPLHF. DNA for the CDR3: TGTGCCAGCAAGGCTGGGACCTATAATTCACCCCTCCACTTT. The chain is built from TRBV2 and TRBJ1-6; D is uncertain. Germline V gene sequence: CDR1 SNHLY, CDR2 FYNNEI. V gave up 7 bases and J gave up 2 bases, with 9 bases separating them. The CDR3 runs 14 residues.